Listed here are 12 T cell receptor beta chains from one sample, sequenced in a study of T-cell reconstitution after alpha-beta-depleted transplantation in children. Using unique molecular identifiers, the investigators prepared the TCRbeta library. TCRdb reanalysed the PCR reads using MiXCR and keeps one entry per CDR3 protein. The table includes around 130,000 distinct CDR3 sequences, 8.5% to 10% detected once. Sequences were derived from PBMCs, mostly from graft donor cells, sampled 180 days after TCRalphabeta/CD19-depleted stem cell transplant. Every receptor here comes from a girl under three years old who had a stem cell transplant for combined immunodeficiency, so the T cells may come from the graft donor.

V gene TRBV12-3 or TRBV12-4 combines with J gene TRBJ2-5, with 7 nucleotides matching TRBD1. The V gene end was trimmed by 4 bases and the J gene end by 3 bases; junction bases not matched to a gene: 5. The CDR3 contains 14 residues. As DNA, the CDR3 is TGTGCCAGCAGTTCCACCGACAGGGAAGAGACCCAGTACTTC. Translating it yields CASSSTDREETQYF.

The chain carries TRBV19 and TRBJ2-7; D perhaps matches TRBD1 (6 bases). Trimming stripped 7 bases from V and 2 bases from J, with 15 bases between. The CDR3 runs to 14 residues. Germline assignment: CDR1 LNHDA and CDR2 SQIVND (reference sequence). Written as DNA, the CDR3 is TGTGCCAGTAAGACATCAGGGGAACCCTACGAGCAGTACTTC. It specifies CASKTSGEPYEQYF.

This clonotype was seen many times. As DNA, the CDR3 is TGCAGTGCTAGAGGGTCAGGGCTGATGGCACCCCTCCACTTT. This sequence encodes CSARGSGLMAPLHF. The chain is built from TRBV20-1 and TRBJ1-6; a weak D match, TRBD1 (5 bases). This CDR3 is built from 14 residues. Trimming removed 1 base at V and 11 bases at J, with 15 bases between. CDR1 and CDR2 from the germline V gene are DFQATT and SNEGSKA (reference sequence).

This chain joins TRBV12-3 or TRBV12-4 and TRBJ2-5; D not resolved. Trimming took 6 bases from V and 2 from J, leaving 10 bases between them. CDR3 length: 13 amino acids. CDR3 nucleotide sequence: TGTGCCAGCAGCCATACAGAACAAGAGACCCAGTACTTC. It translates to CASSHTEQETQYF.

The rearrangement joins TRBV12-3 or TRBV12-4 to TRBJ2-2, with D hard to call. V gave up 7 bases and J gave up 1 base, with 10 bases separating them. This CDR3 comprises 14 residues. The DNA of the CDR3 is TGTGCCAGCAAAGCCGATCAGAACACCGGGGAGCTGTTTTTT. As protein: CASKADQNTGELFF.

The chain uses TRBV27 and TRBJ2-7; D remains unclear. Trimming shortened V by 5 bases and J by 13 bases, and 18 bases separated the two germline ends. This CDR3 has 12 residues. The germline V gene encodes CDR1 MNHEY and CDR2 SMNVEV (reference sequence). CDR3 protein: CASSPRDRPIYF. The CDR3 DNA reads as TGTGCCAGCAGTCCCCGAGACCGCCCAATTTACTTC.

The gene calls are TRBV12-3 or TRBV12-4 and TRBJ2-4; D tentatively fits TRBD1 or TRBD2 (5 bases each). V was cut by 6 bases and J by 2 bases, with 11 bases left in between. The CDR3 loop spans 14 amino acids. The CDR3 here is CASSTRQSKNIQYF. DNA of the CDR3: TGTGCCAGCAGCACTAGACAGTCCAAAAACATTCAGTACTTC.

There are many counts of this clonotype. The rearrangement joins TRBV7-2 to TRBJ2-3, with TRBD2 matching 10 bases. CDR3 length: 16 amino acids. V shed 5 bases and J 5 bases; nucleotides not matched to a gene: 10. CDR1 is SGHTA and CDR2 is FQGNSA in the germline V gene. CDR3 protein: CASSPNSGGWVDTQYF. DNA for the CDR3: TGTGCCAGCAGCCCTAATAGCGGGGGGTGGGTAGATACGCAGTATTTT.

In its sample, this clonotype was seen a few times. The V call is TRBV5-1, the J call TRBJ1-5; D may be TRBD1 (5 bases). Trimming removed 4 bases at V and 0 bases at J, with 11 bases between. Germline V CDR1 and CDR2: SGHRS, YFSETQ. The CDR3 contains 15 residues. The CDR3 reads CASSEGTYSNQPQHF. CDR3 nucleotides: TGCGCCAGCAGCGAAGGGACTTATAGCAATCAGCCCCAGCATTTT.

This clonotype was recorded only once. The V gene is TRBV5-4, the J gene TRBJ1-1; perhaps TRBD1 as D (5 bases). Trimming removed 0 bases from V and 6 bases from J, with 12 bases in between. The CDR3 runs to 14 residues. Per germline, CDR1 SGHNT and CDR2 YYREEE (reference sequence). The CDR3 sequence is CASSLVGRDAEAFF. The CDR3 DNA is TGTGCCAGCAGCTTGGTGGGGAGGGACGCTGAAGCTTTCTTT.

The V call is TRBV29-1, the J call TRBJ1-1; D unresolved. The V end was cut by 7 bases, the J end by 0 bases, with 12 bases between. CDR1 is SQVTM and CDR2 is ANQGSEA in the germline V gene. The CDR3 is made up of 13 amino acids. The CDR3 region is CSAEVAVNTEAFF. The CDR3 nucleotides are TGCAGCGCCGAGGTTGCTGTGAACACTGAAGCTTTCTTT.

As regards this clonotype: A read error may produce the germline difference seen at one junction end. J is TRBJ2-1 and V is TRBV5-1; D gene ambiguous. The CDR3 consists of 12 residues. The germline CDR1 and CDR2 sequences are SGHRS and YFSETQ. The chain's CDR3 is CASRLRHHEQIF. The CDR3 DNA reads TGCGCCAGCAGGCTCCGGCACCATGAGCAGATCTTC.